A single sample gave rise to the 32 T cell receptor beta chains below, sequenced in a study of control samples from healthy donors and cancer patients. The data were produced by immunoSEQ multiplex PCR, yet TCRdb's version contains in-frame clones alone and is incomplete. This table holds approximately 120,000 clones, 90% found once. Sequencing was performed on blood. These receptors all come from a human donor in good health. The donor label of this sample is uncertain.

The chain employs TRBV12-3 or TRBV12-4 and TRBJ2-7; D is uncertain. The CDR3 extends over 13 amino acids. Trimming removed 4 bases at V and 3 bases at J, with 10 bases between. The CDR3 here is CASSSYGHYEQYF. CDR3 DNA sequence: TGTGCCAGCAGTTCCTACGGCCACTACGAGCAGTACTTC.

This clone occurred a few times. Here the CDR3 reads CASRFAGGETQYF. The CDR3 nucleotides are TGTGCCAGCAGGTTCGCCGGGGGAGAGACCCAGTACTTC. The chain is built from TRBV7-9 and TRBJ2-5; the D gene is possibly TRBD2 (6 bases). The V end was cut by 6 bases, the J end by 4 bases, with 12 bases between. The CDR3 covers 13 residues. CDR1 is SEHNR and CDR2 is FQNEAQ in the germline V gene (reference sequence). Based on the CDR3 plus reference TRBV7-9 and TRBJ2-5, the full variable domain is DTGVSQNPRHKITKRGQNVTFRCDPISEHNRLYWYRQTLGQGPEFLTYFQNEAQLEKSRLLSDRFSAERPKGSFSTLEIQRTEQGDSAMYLCASRFAGGETQYFGPGTRLLVL.

This clone was seen a single time. The genes are TRBV6-6 and TRBJ2-2, with D perhaps matching TRBD1 or TRBD2 (7 bases each). From germline, CDR1 is MNHNY and CDR2 SVGAGI (reference sequence). V lost 2 bases, J lost 4 bases, and 14 bases lay in between. The CDR3 extends over 16 amino acids. This chain's CDR3 is CASSYGAGGGTGELFF. Here the CDR3 DNA reads TGTGCCAGCAGTTACGGGGCAGGGGGGGGCACCGGGGAGCTGTTTTTT.

The V call is TRBV5-1, the J call TRBJ1-2; D possibly corresponds to TRBD1 (5 bases). V was shortened by 4 bases and J by 3 bases, with 10 bases between the two germline ends. From germline, CDR1 is SGHRS and CDR2 YFSETQ. The CDR3 runs to 13 residues. The CDR3 is CASSPSGDYGYTF. As DNA, the CDR3 is TGCGCCAGCAGCCCGTCGGGGGACTATGGCTACACCTTC. Combining the CDR3 with reference TRBV5-1 and TRBJ1-2 gives the whole variable domain KAGVTQTPRYLIKTRGQQVTLSCSPISGHRSVSWYQQTPGQGLQFLFEYFSETQRNKGNFPGRFSGRQFSNSRSEMNVSTLELGDSALYLCASSPSGDYGYTFGSGTRLTVV.

The rearrangement joins TRBV30 to TRBJ2-7; 10 bases match TRBD1. Germline V gene sequence: CDR1 GTSNPN, CDR2 SVGIG (reference sequence). The CDR3 loop spans 13 amino acids. V shed 8 bases and J 2 bases; nucleotides not matched to a gene: 6. The CDR3 sequence: CAGDRGSPYEQYF. DNA of the CDR3: TGTGCCGGGGACAGGGGCAGCCCCTACGAGCAGTACTTC.

The genes are TRBV6-6 and TRBJ2-1, with 10 bases fitting TRBD1. The CDR3 is 16 residues long. Losses at the gene ends were 6 bases for V and 6 bases for J; bases not matched to a gene: 11. CDR1 MNHNY and CDR2 SVGAGI come from the germline V gene (reference sequence). The CDR3 protein is CASRYYLGTGVNEQFF. As DNA, the CDR3 is TGTGCCAGCAGGTATTACCTTGGGACAGGGGTCAATGAGCAGTTCTTC.

CDR3 amino acids: CASSGPGGGEQYF. CDR3 coding DNA: TGTGCCAGCAGTGGGCCGGGGGGAGGCGAGCAGTACTTC. The chain is built from TRBV3-1 (or the pseudogene TRBV3-2) and TRBJ2-7, with 7 positions matching TRBD2. CDR3 size: 13 residues. V lost 6 bases to trimming and J lost 6 bases; unmatched junction nucleotides: 8. Per the germline V gene, CDR1 is LGHDT and CDR2 is YNNKEL (reference sequence).

This clone was seen once. This sequence joins TRBV29-1 and TRBJ1-1, with a possible D match to TRBD1 (5 bases). The CDR3 is 13 amino acids. V was pared by 7 bases and J by 1 base, with 13 bases between. Germline loops: CDR1 SQVTM, CDR2 ANQGSEA. The CDR3 region is CSAPGQGNTEAFF. The CDR3 DNA sequence: TGCAGCGCCCCCGGTCAGGGGAACACTGAAGCTTTCTTT. The full variable domain, with the rest looked up from reference TRBV29-1 and TRBJ1-1, is SAVISQKPSRDICQRGTSLTIQCQVDSQVTMMFWYRQQPGQSLTLIATANQGSEATYESGFVIDKFPISRPNLTFSTLTVSNMSPEDSSIYLCSAPGQGNTEAFFGQGTRLTVV.

The CDR3 coding sequence is TGCGCCAGCAGCCTAGGAGTGGGGGATACGCAGTATTTT. It codes for CASSLGVGDTQYF. The chain is built from TRBV4-3 and TRBJ2-3; D is uncertain. V lost 4 bases to trimming and J lost 6 bases, with 11 bases between them. The germline V gene has CDR1 LGHNA and CDR2 YSLEER. This CDR3 comprises 13 residues.

This clone was observed a handful of times. V gene TRBV4-3 combines with J gene TRBJ1-2, with 8 positions matching TRBD1. J was trimmed by 4 bases and V by 0 bases; bases with no gene match: 7. Germline-derived CDR1 and CDR2 are LGHNA and YSLEER. CDR3 length: 16 residues. CDR3 protein: CASSQETGDHGYGYTF. The CDR3 DNA reads as TGCGCCAGCAGCCAAGAGACAGGGGATCACGGCTATGGCTACACCTTC.

The chain is built from TRBV24-1 and TRBJ1-6; D remains unclear. Germline V gives CDR1 KGHDR, CDR2 SFDVKD. The CDR3 has 12 residues. Trimming pared 4 bases from V and 7 bases from J, leaving 4 bases between. CDR3 residues: CATSDPNSPLHF. DNA of the CDR3: TGTGCCACCAGTGACCCAAATTCACCCCTCCACTTT.

This clone has just a few counts. This sequence joins TRBV19 and TRBJ1-6, with 11 bases fitting TRBD1. Germline V gives CDR1 LNHDA, CDR2 SQIVND (reference sequence). Unmatched junction bases numbered 5, after V lost 4 bases and J lost 3 bases. The CDR3 loop spans 17 amino acids. The CDR3 nucleotides are TGTGCCAGTAGTACTCGGACAGGGGGCGACTATAATTCACCCCTCCACTTT. It encodes CASSTRTGGDYNSPLHF.

V usage is TRBV10-1 and J usage is TRBJ1-4; a possible D gene is TRBD1 (5 bases). The CDR3 totals 14 residues. Germline V gene lookup returns CDR1 WNHNN and CDR2 SYGVQD (reference sequence). The V end was cut by 5 bases, the J end by 0 bases, with 7 bases between. The CDR3 loop reads CASSTGATNEKLFF. The CDR3 nucleotides are TGCGCCAGCAGTACAGGAGCAACTAATGAAAAACTGTTTTTT.

This sequence joins TRBV5-8 and TRBJ2-7; TRBD1 aligns across 9 bases. The CDR3 consists of 15 residues. V gave up 3 bases and J gave up 2 bases; unmatched junction bases: 6. The germline V gene has CDR1 SGHTS and CDR2 YDEGEE. CDR3 nucleotide sequence: TGTGCCAGCAGCTACTCCGGGACAGGGCCCTACGAGCAGTACTTC. Its protein product is CASSYSGTGPYEQYF.

The chain has TRBV10-3 and TRBJ1-1; 7 nucleotides match TRBD1. V was pared by 5 bases and J by 3 bases, with 6 bases of the junction left unmatched. Germline CDR1 and CDR2: ENHRY and SYGVKD. This CDR3 is built from 14 residues. The CDR3 is CAISRQGGDTEAFF. In nucleotides, the CDR3 is TGTGCCATCAGTAGACAGGGAGGGGACACTGAAGCTTTCTTT.

The J gene is TRBJ1-5, the V gene TRBV10-2; D gene ambiguous. The CDR3 is made up of 14 amino acids. V was shortened by 3 bases and J by 0 bases, with 6 bases between the two germline ends. Per germline, CDR1 WSHSY and CDR2 SAAADI. The DNA for the CDR3 is TGCGCCAGCAGTGAAAGTTTTAGCAATCAGCCCCAGCATTTT. Its protein is CASSESFSNQPQHF.

The chain joins TRBV24-1 to TRBJ1-2; no clear D. CDR3 length: 13 residues. V gave up 4 bases and J gave up 8 bases, with 13 bases separating them. CDR1 is KGHDR, CDR2 SFDVKD, per germline. CDR3 sequence (DNA): TGTGCCACCAGTGAGCCTGGTTTCGACGGCTACACCTTC. Amino acids: CATSEPGFDGYTF.

The J gene is TRBJ2-1, the V gene TRBV3-1 (or the pseudogene TRBV3-2); TRBD1 is a possible D gene (5 bases). The germline gives CDR1 LGHDT, CDR2 YNNKEL (reference sequence). This CDR3 comprises 13 residues. Trimming removed 4 bases at V and 8 bases at J, with 12 bases between. In DNA form, the CDR3 reads TGTGCCAGCAGCCGGGGCCCTCCCCATGAGCAGTTCTTC. This translates into CASSRGPPHEQFF.

The chain uses TRBV2 and TRBJ1-1; weak D call: TRBD1 (5 bases). V shed 4 bases and J shed 8 bases, with 17 bases lying between them. The germline V gene encodes CDR1 SNHLY and CDR2 FYNNEI. The CDR3 extends over 14 amino acids. The CDR3 here is CASSGSGTWNEAFF. The CDR3 DNA sequence: TGTGCCAGCAGTGGATCAGGGACGTGGAACGAAGCTTTCTTT.

The J gene is TRBJ1-4, the V gene TRBV12-2; the table's D call, TRBD1, was not checked against the DNA. TRBV12-2 is given as a pseudogene. The CDR3 consists of 20 residues. The CDR3: CASRSVPGQRVGGAREKLFF. CDR3 DNA: TGTGCAAGTCGCTCAGTACCGGGACAGCGCGTCGGTGGGGCCAGGGAAAAACTGTTTTTT.

The chain combines TRBV9 with TRBJ1-2; no firm D call. Trimming took 0 bases from V and 7 from J, leaving 13 bases between them. This CDR3 contains 14 residues. From germline, CDR1 is SGDLS and CDR2 YYNGEE. The CDR3 nucleotides are TGTGCCAGCAGCGTAGCCCAAGGGTTTAGTGGCTACACCTTC. This codes for CASSVAQGFSGYTF.

The gene calls are TRBV2 and TRBJ1-2, with D unclear. The CDR3 spans 15 residues. V shed 6 bases and J shed 5 bases, with 19 bases lying between them. Germline loops: CDR1 SNHLY, CDR2 FYNNEI. Here the CDR3 DNA reads TGTGCCAGCAGCCCAGAAACCCCAGACCAATATGGCTACACCTTC. Its translation is CASSPETPDQYGYTF.

This chain uses TRBV6-5 with TRBJ2-7; D possibly uses TRBD1 or TRBD2 (6 bases each). V was pared by 0 bases and J by 3 bases, with 12 bases between. Germline lookup yields CDR1 MNHEY and CDR2 SVGAGI. The CDR3 spans 15 residues. The CDR3 loop is CASSYSRGESYEQYF. The CDR3 DNA follows: TGTGCCAGCAGTTACTCGAGGGGGGAGAGCTACGAGCAGTACTTC.

V and J are TRBV10-3 and TRBJ1-2, with unresolved D. The germline V gene has CDR1 ENHRY and CDR2 SYGVKD. The CDR3 consists of 13 residues. V lost 6 bases and J 6 bases, leaving 14 bases between the germline ends. The CDR3 region has the DNA TGTGCCATCAGCCACCAAAGCGCTAATGGCTACACCTTC. Protein product: CAISHQSANGYTF.

V is TRBV29-1 and J is TRBJ1-3; D is ambiguous. Trimming removed 0 bases at V and 0 bases at J, with 12 bases between. CDR3 size: 16 residues. Germline CDR1 is SQVTM and CDR2 is ANQGSEA. CDR3 sequence reads: CSVEDPRAYSGNTIYF. The CDR3 nucleotides are TGCAGCGTTGAAGATCCTCGGGCCTACTCTGGAAACACCATATATTTT.

The chain carries TRBV10-3 and TRBJ1-3; D gene unclear. V lost 8 bases and J 3 bases, leaving 8 bases between the germline ends. Germline CDR1 and CDR2: ENHRY and SYGVKD. CDR3 length: 12 amino acids. CDR3 nucleotide sequence: TGTGCCATCTTGCAAGATGGAAACACCATATATTTT. This translates into CAILQDGNTIYF.

This chain uses TRBV7-8 with TRBJ1-1; D is unclear. V was pared by 5 bases and J by 6 bases, with 7 bases between. Germline-derived CDR1 and CDR2 are SGHVS and FQNEAQ. The CDR3 is 11 amino acids. This CDR3 is CASSPGSEAFF. The DNA for the CDR3 is TGTGCCAGCAGCCCCGGGTCTGAAGCTTTCTTT.

This sequence joins TRBV19 and TRBJ1-1; D not certain. In germline, CDR1 is LNHDA, CDR2 SQIVND (reference sequence). Trimming took off 1 base at V and 4 bases at J, with 10 bases between the two ends. The CDR3 is 14 amino acids. CDR3 region: CASSIGVVGTEAFF. In DNA form, the CDR3 reads TGTGCCAGTAGTATAGGGGTGGTGGGCACTGAAGCTTTCTTT.

The rearrangement links TRBV11-2 to TRBJ2-3; D is perhaps TRBD2 (6 bases). V was clipped by 7 bases and J by 3 bases, with 17 bases between them. CDR1 and CDR2 (germline): SGHAT, FQNNGV. This CDR3 comprises 15 residues. The CDR3 spells CASTTPGTATDTQYF. The CDR3, as DNA: TGTGCCAGCACGACCCCCGGGACTGCGACAGATACGCAGTATTTT.

This clone was seen a few times. This rearrangement joins TRBV2 to TRBJ1-4; 7 bases fit TRBD1. V lost 0 bases to trimming and J lost 0 bases; unmatched junction nucleotides: 7. CDR1 is SNHLY and CDR2 is FYNNEI in the germline V gene. The CDR3 sequence is 18 residues long. CDR3 residues: CASSEALGTEATNEKLFF. The CDR3 region has the DNA TGTGCCAGCAGTGAAGCGCTAGGGACAGAAGCAACTAATGAAAAACTGTTTTTT.

This sequence joins TRBV5-5 and TRBJ1-1; D remains unclear. V lost 2 bases and J 0 bases, leaving 17 bases between the germline ends. Germline V gene sequence: CDR1 SGHKS, CDR2 YYEKEE (reference sequence). The CDR3 extends over 17 amino acids. The CDR3 here is CASSFMYKGQMNTEAFF. The CDR3 DNA reads as TGTGCCAGCAGCTTTATGTACAAGGGTCAAATGAACACTGAAGCTTTCTTT.

This clone has just a few counts. V and J are TRBV7-2 and TRBJ2-2; tentatively, D is TRBD2 (5 bases). Germline V lookup: CDR1 SGHTA, CDR2 FQGNSA. The CDR3 is 15 amino acids. Trimming left V 5 bases short and J 1 base short, with 11 bases between. The chain's CDR3 is CASSTPGKNTGELFF. Here the CDR3 DNA reads TGTGCCAGCAGCACCCCGGGGAAGAACACCGGGGAGCTGTTTTTT.